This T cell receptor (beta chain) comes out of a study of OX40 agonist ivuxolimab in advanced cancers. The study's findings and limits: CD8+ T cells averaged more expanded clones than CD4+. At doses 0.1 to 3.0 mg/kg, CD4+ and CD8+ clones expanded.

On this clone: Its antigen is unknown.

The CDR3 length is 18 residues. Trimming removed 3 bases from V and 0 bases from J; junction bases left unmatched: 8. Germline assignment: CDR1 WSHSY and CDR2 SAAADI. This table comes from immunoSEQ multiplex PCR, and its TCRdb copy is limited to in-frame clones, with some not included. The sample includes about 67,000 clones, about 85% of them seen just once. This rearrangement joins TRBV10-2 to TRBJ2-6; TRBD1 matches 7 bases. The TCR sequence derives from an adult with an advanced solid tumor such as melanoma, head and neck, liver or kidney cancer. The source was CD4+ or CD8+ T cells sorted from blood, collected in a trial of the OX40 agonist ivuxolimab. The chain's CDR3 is CASSDPTGISSGANVLTF. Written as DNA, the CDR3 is TGCGCCAGCAGTGACCCGACAGGGATAAGCTCTGGGGCCAACGTCCTGACTTTC.